This T cell receptor (beta chain) comes out of a study of blood T cell repertoires in COVID-19 (dated by TCRdb to 2018 to 2020). Regarding the study in general: The collaborator samples originated in the United States, Italy and Spain and spanned the acute and convalescent phases of COVID-19. The prospective study material was composed of cDNA or gDNA derived from T cells, B-cell-depleted T cells, or PBMCs. The dataset comprised deeply sampled blood TCRbeta repertoires from subjects exposed to, actively infected with, or recovered from COVID-19. A freely available public database, intended as a resource for researchers studying the immune response to SARS-CoV-2, is where the repertoires were released. Samples came from the ongoing ImmuneRACE study (first 160 participants) plus 1,254 subjects from 6 global collaborators. The sample metadata nearly always contained a de-identified subject ID, COVID-19 status, age in years and sex. Where available, HLA class I and class II types were taken from metadata supplied by the sample provider and were not determined by assay-based typing. What the authors observed across the whole study: The quantity of clinical and demographic metadata differed by source and by participant and was supplied without curation.

This clone was detected only a few times. Which antigen it targets is not known. No clone much larger than this one lies a single base away; base qualities are absent. The immunoSEQ Assay, a bias-controlled multiplex PCR, was used to amplify TCRbeta CDR3 regions from genomic DNA. Per the authors' processing: The number of nucleated cells in each sample was estimated from the amplification of reference gene primers within the assay. To quantify the absolute abundance of each unique TCRbeta CDR3 rearrangement, sequence reads were collapsed and filtered. For each sample, productive Simpson clonality was calculated by taking the square root of Simpson's diversity index across productive rearrangements. What TCRdb holds here is the immuneACCESS table cut down to in-frame rearrangements. Part of the clones is not present; checked against another copy, under half of the missing clones reflect an unresolved V gene, and the others are unexplained. V and J calls and clone size are copied from that table; D and trimming were computed from the DNA. This sample has 130,000 or so clones in its table, and roughly 86% of those were observed once. Over 10% of the sample is held by the ten biggest clonotypes.

Each collaborating institution followed its own protocols to collect whole blood in K2EDTA tubes. For TCRbeta analysis, collaborators shipped samples in one of three forms: frozen whole blood, isolated PBMCs, or DNA extracted from either of those sample types. V and J are trimmed by 5 bases and 5 bases, and the gene matches miss 12 bases of the junction. The CDR3 goes from the cysteine to the phenylalanine over 16 residues. The CDR3 DNA has 48 bases and is translated from base 1. As encoded in the germline V gene (reference sequence), CDR1 is LNHDA while CDR2 is SQIVND. The receptor comes from a human donor in a cohort sampled during active COVID-19. The chain employs TRBV19 and TRBJ2-1; 7 nucleotides in the junction match TRBD1. Sequenced sample: peripheral blood. The bases read TGTGCCAGTAGTCCACCGGGCAGGGGGTTAGACAATGAGCAGTTCTTC. Its protein reads: CASSPPGRGLDNEQFF.